The 14 T cell receptor beta chains presented below share a single source sample, sequenced in a study of blood T cell repertoires in COVID-19. Only in-frame clones appear in the TCRdb table, and some are missing; sequencing was by immunoSEQ multiplex PCR. This table holds tens of thousands of clones, about 90% found once. The sample comprised peripheral blood. Receptors originate from a human donor in a cohort sampled during active COVID-19.

V and J are TRBV9 and TRBJ1-6; D possibly corresponds to TRBD1 (6 bases). CDR1 and CDR2 from the germline V gene are SGDLS and YYNGEE. V gave up 0 bases and J gave up 10 bases, with 11 bases separating them. This CDR3 has 14 amino acids. The CDR3 bases are TGTGCCAGCAGCGTAGAGGGGGAGCGGTCACCCCTCCACTTT. This codes for CASSVEGERSPLHF.

This clone appeared a single time. This sequence joins TRBV14 and TRBJ1-2; D not certain. Germline V CDR1 and CDR2: SGHDN, FVKESK. The CDR3 extends over 12 amino acids. V was trimmed by 1 base and J by 10 bases, leaving 10 bases between them. The CDR3 DNA reads as TGTGCCAGCAGCCAAGTTGCGGGGATCTACACCTTC. It encodes CASSQVAGIYTF.

CDR3 residues: CASSLALVGTGVYNQPQHF. Here the CDR3 DNA reads TGTGCCAGCAGCTTAGCACTTGTAGGGACAGGGGTATACAATCAGCCCCAGCATTTT. The chain uses TRBV7-8 and TRBJ1-5, with 10 bases identical to TRBD1. The germline V gene has CDR1 SGHVS and CDR2 FQNEAQ. The CDR3 spans 19 residues. V gave up 0 bases and J gave up 3 bases; unmatched junction bases: 11. The complete variable domain, with remaining parts taken from reference TRBV7-8 and TRBJ1-5, reads GAGVSQSPRYKVAKRGQDVALRCDPISGHVSLFWYQQALGQGPEFLTYFQNEAQLDKSGLPSDRFFAERPEGSVSTLKIQRTQQEDSAVYLCASSLALVGTGVYNQPQHFGDGTRLSIL.

This clone was seen only once. The DNA of the CDR3 is TGTGCCAGCAGCCCCCGGACAGGAAGGTTGCTTTATGGCTACACCTTC. Amino acids: CASSPRTGRLLYGYTF. The chain uses TRBV7-8 and TRBJ1-2, with 7 bases lining up with TRBD1. Trimming cost V 5 bases and J 5 bases; bases outside gene matches: 14. Germline assignment: CDR1 SGHVS and CDR2 FQNEAQ. CDR3 size: 16 residues.

J is TRBJ1-4 and V is TRBV5-1; weak D call: TRBD1 (6 bases). The CDR3 covers 16 residues. Per the germline V gene, CDR1 is SGHRS and CDR2 is YFSETQ. With 2 bases removed from V and 3 bases from J, the gap between germline ends came to 14 bases. CDR3 bases: TGCGCCAGCAGCTTTGACACACAGGGCCCTAATGAAAAACTGTTTTTT. Its protein product is CASSFDTQGPNEKLFF.

V usage is TRBV7-3 and J usage is TRBJ2-3, with no clear D. Deletions cut 4 bases from V and 1 base from J, with 3 bases between. This CDR3 has 12 residues. Germline V CDR1 and CDR2: SGHTA, FQGTGA. CDR3 bases: TGTGCCAGCAGCTCGGGCACAGATACGCAGTATTTT. This translates into CASSSGTDTQYF.

This chain joins TRBV11-2 and TRBJ2-3, with a possible D match to TRBD1 (6 bases). Trimming left V 3 bases short and J 2 bases short, with 9 bases between. Germline V gene data show CDR1 as SGHAT and CDR2 as FQNNGV. There are 14 residues in the CDR3. CDR3: CASSFGQFTDTQYF. Written as DNA, the CDR3 is TGTGCCAGCAGCTTTGGACAGTTCACAGATACGCAGTATTTT.

This chain joins TRBV2 and TRBJ2-3; no firm D call. The ends were cut back, 6 bases at V and 0 bases at J, with 10 bases in the middle. The CDR3 consists of 14 residues. Per germline, CDR1 SNHLY and CDR2 FYNNEI. The CDR3 protein is CASSDTTSTDTQYF. The CDR3 DNA is TGTGCCAGCAGCGACACCACTAGCACAGATACGCAGTATTTT.

This sequence joins TRBV4-2 and TRBJ2-1, with D possibly being TRBD1 (5 bases). Looked up from germline, CDR1 is LGHNA and CDR2 is YNFKEQ. This CDR3 contains 12 residues. V lost 4 bases and J lost 10, with 11 bases in between. The CDR3 region is CASSPPYREQFF. CDR3 in DNA: TGTGCCAGCAGCCCCCCTTACAGGGAGCAGTTCTTC.

Only one count was recorded for this clone. V usage is TRBV5-5 and J usage is TRBJ1-6, with D possibly matching TRBD1 (5 bases). The CDR3 is 16 residues long. The V end lost 0 bases, the J end lost 10 bases, and 17 bases lay between the germline ends. In germline, CDR1 is SGHKS, CDR2 YYEKEE (reference sequence). Written as DNA, the CDR3 is TGTGCCAGCAGCTTGGGAACAGGAACGGGAGAATCACCCCTCCACTTT. It codes for CASSLGTGTGESPLHF.

This chain uses TRBV13 with TRBJ1-2; 7 positions match TRBD1. Germline V lookup: CDR1 PRHDT, CDR2 FYEKMQ (reference sequence). The CDR3 is 14 residues long. J was trimmed by 5 bases and V by 3 bases; bases with no gene match: 6. CDR3 in DNA: TGTGCCAGCAGCTTCGGGACAGCACTTTATGGCTACACCTTC. Translating gives CASSFGTALYGYTF. Drawing the rest from reference TRBV13 and TRBJ1-2, the complete variable domain is AAGVIQSPRHLIKEKRETATLKCYPIPRHDTVYWYQQGPGQDPQFLISFYEKMQSDKGSIPDRFSAQQFSDYHSELNMSSLELGDSALYFCASSFGTALYGYTFGSGTRLTVV.

The V call is TRBV29-1, the J call TRBJ1-2; a weak D match, TRBD1 (5 bases). Germline-derived CDR1 and CDR2 are SQVTM and ANQGSEA. The length of the CDR3 is 12 residues. The V gene lost 7 bases and the J gene lost 3 bases, with 12 bases spanning the gap. For the CDR3, the DNA is TGCAGCGCATTGACCAGGGACTATGGCTACACCTTC. The encoded protein is CSALTRDYGYTF.

The V and J genes are TRBV3-1 (or the pseudogene TRBV3-2) and TRBJ1-2; D is unclear. V lost 2 bases and J 0 bases, leaving 13 bases between the germline ends. Germline V lookup: CDR1 LGHDT, CDR2 YNNKEL (reference sequence). This CDR3 is built from 16 residues. The CDR3 nucleotides read TGTGCCAGCAGCCAAAGGAGGACCGGAGCTAACTATGGCTACACCTTC. This sequence encodes CASSQRRTGANYGYTF.

CDR3: CASSEMLRADYGYTF. CDR3 DNA sequence: TGTGCCAGCAGTGAAATGTTGAGGGCAGACTATGGCTACACCTTC. The chain joins TRBV2 to TRBJ1-2; D remains ambiguous. Per the germline V gene, CDR1 is SNHLY and CDR2 is FYNNEI. The CDR3 is 15 amino acids. Trimming shortened V by 2 bases and J by 3 bases, and 13 bases separated the two germline ends. The full variable domain, its missing parts supplied by reference TRBV2 and TRBJ1-2, is EPEVTQTPSHQVTQMGQEVILRCVPISNHLYFYWYRQILGQKVEFLVSFYNNEISEKSEIFDDQFSVERPDGSNFTLKIRSTKLEDSAMYFCASSEMLRADYGYTFGSGTRLTVV.